The next 27 T cell receptor beta chains were all read from a single sample in a study of shared clonotypes between healthy human individuals. Generated by immunoSEQ multiplex PCR, the TCRdb table keeps only in-frame clones and is missing some. This sample yields about a million clones, of which more than 60% are seen a single time; approximately 1.5% belongs to the top ten. The sequenced material came from memory CD4+ T cells sorted from blood. The subset was: CD45RA-negative fraction. These TCRs come from a man between 18 and 29 years old in good health.

This chain connects TRBV5-4 to TRBJ2-5, with TRBD2 as a possible D gene (6 bases). The V end was cut by 4 bases, the J end by 4 bases, with 11 bases between. Per the germline V gene, CDR1 is SGHNT and CDR2 is YYREEE (reference sequence). This CDR3 has 13 amino acids. In nucleotides, the CDR3 is TGTGCCAGCAGCCCGGGAGAGAGAGAGACCCAGTACTTC. It codes for CASSPGERETQYF.

In its sample, this clone was seen a few times. The V and J genes are TRBV19 and TRBJ2-1; D possibly corresponds to TRBD2 (5 bases). Trimming left V 2 bases short and J 4 bases short, with 18 bases between. The CDR3 is 17 amino acids. The germline V gene encodes CDR1 LNHDA and CDR2 SQIVND (reference sequence). CDR3 residues: CASSISVRVGVYNEQFF. CDR3 DNA sequence: TGTGCCAGTAGTATAAGTGTGAGGGTGGGAGTATACAATGAGCAGTTCTTC.

The genes are TRBV5-4 and TRBJ2-5, with D possibly matching TRBD2 (5 bases). The last part of the DNA fits TRBJ2-7 better; the J call may be wrong. The germline V gene has CDR1 SGHNT and CDR2 YYREEE (reference sequence). The CDR3 runs 14 residues. The CDR3 region has the DNA TGTGCCAGCAGCATTGGAGGCGCCACCTACGAGCAGTACTTC. Translation gives CASSIGGATYEQYF.

V gene TRBV27 combines with J gene TRBJ2-7, with D perhaps TRBD2 (5 bases). V lost 5 bases, J lost 2 bases, and 10 bases lay in between. The CDR3 has 13 residues. The germline V gene has CDR1 MNHEY and CDR2 SMNVEV (reference sequence). The DNA for the CDR3 is TGTGCCAGCAGTCGCGGGTCTCCCTACGAGCAGTACTTC. It codes for CASSRGSPYEQYF.

This chain connects TRBV10-3 to TRBJ1-1; perhaps TRBD1 as D (5 bases). V was clipped by 0 bases and J by 4 bases, with 9 bases between them. CDR3 length: 14 amino acids. Germline-derived CDR1 and CDR2 are ENHRY and SYGVKD. CDR3 loop: CAISESEGVTEAFF. The CDR3 coding sequence is TGTGCCATCAGTGAGTCCGAAGGGGTCACTGAAGCTTTCTTT.

In its sample, this clone was seen once. The chain links TRBV18 to TRBJ2-7, with TRBD2 identical over 10 bases. Germline-derived CDR1 and CDR2 are KGHSH and LQKENI. The CDR3 is 16 residues long. The V gene end was trimmed by 0 bases and the J gene end by 0 bases; junction bases not matched to a gene: 2. The CDR3 loop is CASSPPSGGSSYEQYF. DNA of the CDR3: TGTGCCAGCTCACCACCTAGCGGGGGGAGCTCCTACGAGCAGTACTTC.

The gene calls are TRBV7-9 and TRBJ1-1; D perhaps matches TRBD1 (6 bases). This CDR3 is 13 amino acids long. Trimming took 2 bases from V and 4 from J, leaving 8 bases between them. In germline, CDR1 is SEHNR, CDR2 FQNEAQ (reference sequence). CDR3 residues: CASSLSGATEAFF. The CDR3, as DNA: TGTGCCAGCAGCTTATCAGGGGCCACTGAAGCTTTCTTT.

This clone appeared a single time. This sequence joins TRBV5-6 and TRBJ2-2; no reliable D call. This CDR3 contains 13 residues. The V and J ends lost 4 bases and 4 bases respectively, with 8 bases between them. Germline CDR1 SGHDT, CDR2 YYEEEE. The CDR3 protein is CASSHYSTGELFF. Here the CDR3 DNA reads TGTGCCAGCAGCCATTACAGCACCGGGGAGCTGTTTTTT. Supplemented by reference TRBV5-6 and TRBJ2-2, the full variable domain reads DAGVTQSPTHLIKTRGQQVTLRCSPKSGHDTVSWYQQALGQGPQFIFQYYEEEERQRGNFPDRFSGHQFPNYSSELNVNALLLGDSALYLCASSHYSTGELFFGEGSRLTVL.

This clone is a singleton in its sample. The rearrangement links TRBV7-2 to TRBJ2-5; TRBD1 matches at 8 bases. Looked up from germline, CDR1 is SGHTA and CDR2 is FQGNSA. CDR3 length: 14 amino acids. The V segment lost 6 bases and the J segment 5 bases; nucleotides outside the gene matches: 8. Written as DNA, the CDR3 is TGTGCCAGCAGTGCTAGACAGGGGAGGGAGACCCAGTACTTC. The encoded protein is CASSARQGRETQYF.

V usage is TRBV4-3 and J usage is TRBJ2-3; TRBD2 agrees at 11 bases. The CDR3 covers 16 residues. Germline CDR1 LGHNA, CDR2 YSLEER. V gave up 2 bases and J gave up 0 bases; unmatched junction bases: 1. CDR3 nucleotides: TGCGCCAGCAGCCAAATAGCGGGAGGGAGCACAGATACGCAGTATTTT. It specifies CASSQIAGGSTDTQYF.

Notes on this clone: The same CDR3 also results from other DNA sequences found in this sample. This chain connects TRBV5-1 to TRBJ2-1, with D unclear. The germline CDR1 and CDR2 sequences are SGHRS and YFSETQ. There are 12 residues in the CDR3. Trimming left V 0 bases short and J 6 bases short, with 4 bases between. The DNA of the CDR3 is TGCGCCAGCAGCTTGGGTGGCAATGAGCAGTTCTTC. This translates into CASSLGGNEQFF.

The chain has TRBV4-1 and TRBJ2-3, with 8 nucleotides matching TRBD2. The V gene's germline CDR1 is MGHRA and CDR2 YSYEKL. J was trimmed by 6 bases and V by 2 bases; bases with no gene match: 7. The CDR3 is 15 residues long. CDR3 region: CASSQLGLATDTQYF. The CDR3 nucleotides are TGCGCCAGCAGCCAACTAGGACTAGCCACGGATACGCAGTATTTT.

The rearrangement uses TRBV19 and TRBJ2-2; perhaps TRBD2 as D (6 bases). Germline CDR1 LNHDA, CDR2 SQIVND (reference sequence). The CDR3 is 12 residues long. Deletions cut 5 bases from V and 7 bases from J, with 8 bases between. In nucleotides, the CDR3 is TGTGCCAGTAGTCCGGGGGTCGGGGAGCTGTTTTTT. This gives the protein CASSPGVGELFF.

This rearrangement joins TRBV10-3 to TRBJ1-4, with D unclear. The germline gives CDR1 ENHRY, CDR2 SYGVKD. V lost 0 bases and J lost 2, with 7 bases in between. The CDR3 sequence is 15 residues long. CDR3 in amino acids: CAISESGSTNEKLFF. The CDR3 nucleotides read TGTGCCATCAGTGAGTCCGGGAGTACTAATGAAAAACTGTTTTTT.

The chain has TRBV9 and TRBJ1-2; tentative D call: TRBD1 (5 bases). This CDR3 is built from 14 residues. V lost 3 bases and J 4 bases, leaving 13 bases between the germline ends. Germline CDR1 SGDLS, CDR2 YYNGEE. Written as DNA, the CDR3 is TGTGCCAGCAGCGCCCATACAGGAGGCTATGGCTACACCTTC. Residues: CASSAHTGGYGYTF. Based on the CDR3 plus reference TRBV9 and TRBJ1-2, the full variable domain is DSGVTQTPKHLITATGQRVTLRCSPRSGDLSVYWYQQSLDQGLQFLIQYYNGEERAKGNILERFSAQQFPDLHSELNLSSLELGDSALYFCASSAHTGGYGYTFGSGTRLTVV.

In its sample, this clone was seen many times. The genes are TRBV5-1 and TRBJ2-7, with TRBD2 matching over 11 bases. Germline loops: CDR1 SGHRS, CDR2 YFSETQ. Germline trimming cut 3 bases from V and 3 bases from J; bases unmatched to any gene: 8. The CDR3 sequence is 16 residues long. The DNA of the CDR3 is TGCGCCAGCAGCTCAGCCGGGACTAGCGGCGGCTACGAGCAGTACTTC. Translation gives CASSSAGTSGGYEQYF.

In this sample, this clone turned up once. J is TRBJ2-7 and V is TRBV27; 8 positions agree with TRBD1. The CDR3 has 15 amino acids. Germline values: CDR1 MNHEY, CDR2 SMNVEV (reference sequence). J was trimmed by 0 bases and V by 2 bases; bases with no gene match: 3. The CDR3 loop reads CASSLSTGGSYEQYF. The CDR3 coding sequence is TGTGCCAGCAGTTTAAGTACAGGGGGCTCCTACGAGCAGTACTTC.

As regards this clone: The same CDR3 can be traced to other DNA sequences in this sample. The V gene is TRBV7-2, the J gene TRBJ2-7; tentatively, D is TRBD2 (6 bases). V was cut by 1 base and J by 0 bases, with 10 bases left in between. The CDR3 runs to 15 residues. Germline CDR1 SGHTA, CDR2 FQGNSA. This chain's CDR3 is CASSLVAGSSYEQYF. The CDR3 region has the DNA TGTGCCAGCAGCTTAGTGGCGGGGAGCTCCTACGAGCAGTACTTC.

The chain couples TRBV6-6 to TRBJ1-5; D possibly corresponds to TRBD1 (6 bases). The V and J ends lost 6 bases and 2 bases respectively, with 17 bases between them. The CDR3 sequence is 16 residues long. The V gene's germline CDR1 is MNHNY and CDR2 SVGAGI (reference sequence). The CDR3 protein is CASRGQLPKGNQPQHF. The CDR3 bases are TGTGCCAGCAGGGGACAACTCCCGAAGGGCAATCAGCCCCAGCATTTT.

The V call is TRBV5-1, the J call TRBJ2-3; TRBD1 aligns across 9 bases. Germline CDR1 is SGHRS and CDR2 is YFSETQ. With 5 bases clipped from V and 5 bases from J, the junction kept 6 bases outside the gene matches. The CDR3 runs to 14 residues. This chain's CDR3 is CASRQRTGEDTQYF. The CDR3, as DNA: TGCGCCAGCAGACAAAGGACAGGGGAAGATACGCAGTATTTT. Based on the CDR3 plus reference TRBV5-1 and TRBJ2-3, the full variable domain is KAGVTQTPRYLIKTRGQQVTLSCSPISGHRSVSWYQQTPGQGLQFLFEYFSETQRNKGNFPGRFSGRQFSNSRSEMNVSTLELGDSALYLCASRQRTGEDTQYFGPGTRLTVL.

The V gene is TRBV15, the J gene TRBJ2-3; D might be TRBD1 or TRBD2, each matching 6 bases. Germline V gives CDR1 LNHNV, CDR2 YYDKDF (reference sequence). The CDR3 consists of 16 residues. V was cut by 5 bases and J by 5 bases, with 20 bases left in between. CDR3 coding DNA: TGTGCCACCAGCCGGACGAAGGGGGGAACGGGAGATACGCAGTATTTT. This gives the protein CATSRTKGGTGDTQYF.

In this sample, this clone turned up a few times. The chain employs TRBV11-2 and TRBJ2-2; 9 bases map to TRBD1. Germline CDR1 is SGHAT and CDR2 is FQNNGV. The CDR3 extends over 20 amino acids. Unmatched junction bases numbered 12, after V lost 0 bases and J lost 1 base. The CDR3: CASSLESDRGFSMNTGELFF. The DNA of the CDR3 is TGTGCCAGCAGCTTAGAGTCCGACAGGGGGTTTTCGATGAACACCGGGGAGCTGTTTTTT.

This clone was recorded once. The chain couples TRBV18 to TRBJ2-3; 7 nucleotides match TRBD1. Trimming at V came to 0 bases and at J to 2 bases, leaving 2 bases not matched to a gene. CDR3 length: 15 residues. Germline CDR1 reads KGHSH; CDR2 reads LQKENI. The CDR3 DNA follows: TGTGCCAGCTCACCACCGGGACAGTACACAGATACGCAGTATTTT. It translates to CASSPPGQYTDTQYF.

A word on this clone: Other DNA variants within this sample encode the same CDR3. The rearrangement joins TRBV19 to TRBJ1-4; D gene unclear. Trimming shortened V by 1 base and J by 4 bases, and 4 bases separated the two germline ends. This CDR3 spans 13 amino acids. Germline assignment: CDR1 LNHDA and CDR2 SQIVND (reference sequence). The CDR3 region has the DNA TGTGCCAGTAGTATAGGACTTAATGAAAAACTGTTTTTT. This gives the protein CASSIGLNEKLFF.

This sequence joins TRBV27 and TRBJ2-7; 11 bases map to TRBD2. The CDR3 is made up of 17 amino acids. CDR1 MNHEY and CDR2 SMNVEV come from the germline V gene (reference sequence). Trimming cost V 6 bases and J 6 bases; bases outside gene matches: 16. Here the CDR3 reads CASSPTGLAAGLGEQYF. The CDR3 DNA sequence: TGTGCCAGCAGCCCTACGGGACTAGCGGCGGGCCTTGGCGAGCAGTACTTC.

The chain is built from TRBV6-6 and TRBJ2-7, with TRBD2 as a possible D gene (5 bases). CDR1 and CDR2 from the germline V gene are MNHNY and SVGAGI (reference sequence). The CDR3 covers 15 residues. V lost 6 bases, J lost 4 bases, and 19 bases lay in between. The CDR3 protein is CASSARDSAHYEQYF. CDR3 nucleotides: TGTGCCAGCAGCGCCCGGGATAGCGCGCATTACGAGCAGTACTTC.

The V gene is TRBV30, the J gene TRBJ1-2, with 10 bases fitting TRBD1. There are 18 residues in the CDR3. Germline loops: CDR1 GTSNPN, CDR2 SVGIG (reference sequence). Trimming removed 0 bases from V and 4 bases from J; junction bases left unmatched: 14. The CDR3 coding sequence is TGTGCCTGGAGTGTTTATTCCCCGGGACAGGGGTACGGCTATGGCTACACCTTC. The encoded protein is CAWSVYSPGQGYGYGYTF.